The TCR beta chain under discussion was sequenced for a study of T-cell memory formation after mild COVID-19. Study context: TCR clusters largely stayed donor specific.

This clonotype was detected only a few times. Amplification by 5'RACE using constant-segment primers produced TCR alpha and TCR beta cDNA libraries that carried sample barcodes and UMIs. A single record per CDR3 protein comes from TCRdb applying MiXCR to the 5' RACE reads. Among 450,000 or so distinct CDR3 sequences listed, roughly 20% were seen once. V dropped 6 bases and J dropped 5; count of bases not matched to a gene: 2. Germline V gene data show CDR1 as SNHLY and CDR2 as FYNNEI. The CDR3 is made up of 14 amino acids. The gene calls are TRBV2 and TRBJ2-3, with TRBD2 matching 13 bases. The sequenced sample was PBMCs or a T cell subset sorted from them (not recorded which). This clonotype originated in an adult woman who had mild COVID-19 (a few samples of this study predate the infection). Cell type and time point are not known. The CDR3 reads CASRRTSGRDTQYF. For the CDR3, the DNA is TGTGCCAGCAGACGGACTAGCGGGAGAGATACGCAGTATTTT.